The count of the clone carrying this TCR beta chain is one. As yet, its antigen is unknown. This specimen belongs to a study of monozygotic twins with cystic fibrosis. Overall study findings and caveats: Monozygotic CF twin pairs shared significantly more nucleotide-identical clonotypes than unrelated CF individuals did. Co-twins had the most similar V usage for 13 of 16 pairs, J for 8.

The V and J ends lost 7 bases and 4 bases respectively, with 11 bases between them. This CDR3 is built from 13 residues. CDR1 is MNHEY, CDR2 SVGAGI, per germline. Some clones are missing from TCRdb's copy, which holds only in-frame ones; the method was immunoSEQ multiplex PCR. This sample has nearly 25,000 clones, with 91% found just once. The origin of this receptor is a girl aged 2 to 9 with cystic fibrosis. V gene TRBV6-5 combines with J gene TRBJ1-5; D gene uncertain. The sequenced sample consisted of blood. CDR3 sequence: CASTLGRNQPQHF. The CDR3 DNA reads TGTGCCAGCACCCTCGGACGGAATCAGCCCCAGCATTTT.